This TCR beta chain came from a study of T cells after posttransplantation cyclophosphamide. Trimming took 7 bases from V and 1 from J, leaving 14 bases between them. Germline values: CDR1 MDHEN, CDR2 SYDVKM. This CDR3 is built from 14 residues. Findings and caveats of the study: Later blood repertoires were often dominated by clones from the donor CD8+ memory compartment. Skin or GI-infiltrating T cells shared few TRB sequences with blood. Recipient CMV seropositivity and CMV reactivation strongly tracked TRB clonality.

Comments on this clone: Its antigen remains unidentified.

TCRdb's table, derived via immunoSEQ multiplex PCR, lists solely in-frame clones and lacks some. The data contain about 8,000 clones, about nine tenths of them singletons. Cyclophosphamide on days +3 and +4 followed busulfan-fludarabine conditioning and a marrow graft. This clonotype originated in a female patient aged 50-60 years who received an allogeneic stem cell transplant from a related donor, was CMV-positive, and had no GVHD. These T cells may partly come from the graft donor. This specimen consisted of CD4+ T cells sorted from blood, obtained about 1,500 days after allogeneic stem cell transplant with posttransplant cyclophosphamide. V gene TRBV28 combines with J gene TRBJ2-7, with D perhaps TRBD1 (5 bases). Here the CDR3 DNA reads TGTGCCAGCATCCGTTCGGCAGGGTCCTACGAGCAGTACTTC. This codes for CASIRSAGSYEQYF.